This T cell receptor (beta chain) was retrieved from a study of T cell repertoires in cytomegalovirus infection (dated by TCRdb to the late 2010s). Turning to the overall study: Donor HLA type was relevant to the analysis, because carriage of CMV infection together with the matching HLA type was indicated by public TCR beta signatures.

Taken from cysteine to phenylalanine, the CDR3 has 14 residues. Only the CDR3 part of the read is kept: 42 bases, read in frame from the first base. The germline V gene (reference sequence) supplies CDR1 LGHDT and CDR2 YNNKEL. V is pruned by 3 bases and J by 6 bases, leaving 7 bases of the junction without a gene match. Sequenced on an Illumina HiSeq 1500. TCRdb trimmed public reads at Q25 via fastp, called clones via MiXCR and kept in-frame beta chains. Each entry is one CDR3 protein sequence, shown with its most common DNA and genes. The sample table holds 450,000 to 600,000 distinct CDR3 sequences, of which roughly 10% were seen once. The ten top clones hold about 10% of the sample. Overall study outcomes, separate from this receptor: Cumulative frequency of public TCR beta family members discriminated carriers of CMV infection plus the relevant HLA type in this cohort and an independent roughly 350-donor cohort. The ex vivo response was dominated by HLA-C-restricted CMV-specific TCR beta clonotypes, which also provided the single most frequent clonotype in two of eight donors.

In regard to this clonotype: The antigen this receptor binds is unknown. The record has no base qualities; no much larger clone is one base away.

Sequenced input: PBMCs. This receptor was taken from a human donor in good health (CMV status not recorded). Some clones in this sample may be carry-over from other donors' samples. The rearrangement joined TRBV3-1 to TRBJ1-2, with 7 bases matching TRBD1. The nucleotide sequence reads as follows: TGTGCCAGCAGCCACCAGGGGGGTACAGATGGCTACACCTTC. Its translation is CASSHQGGTDGYTF.